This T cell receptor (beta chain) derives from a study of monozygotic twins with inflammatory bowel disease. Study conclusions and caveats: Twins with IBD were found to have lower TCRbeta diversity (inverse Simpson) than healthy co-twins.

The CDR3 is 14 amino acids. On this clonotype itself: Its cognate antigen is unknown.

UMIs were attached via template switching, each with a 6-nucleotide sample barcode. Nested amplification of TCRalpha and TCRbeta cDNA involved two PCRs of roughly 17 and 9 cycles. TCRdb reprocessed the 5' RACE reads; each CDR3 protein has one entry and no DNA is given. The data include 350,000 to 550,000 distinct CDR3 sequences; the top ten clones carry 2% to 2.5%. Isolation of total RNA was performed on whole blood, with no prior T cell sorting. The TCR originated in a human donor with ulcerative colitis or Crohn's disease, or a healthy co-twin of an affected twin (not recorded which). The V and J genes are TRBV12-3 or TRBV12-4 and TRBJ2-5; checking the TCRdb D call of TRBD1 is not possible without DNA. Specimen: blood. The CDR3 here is CASRGTGLQETQYF.